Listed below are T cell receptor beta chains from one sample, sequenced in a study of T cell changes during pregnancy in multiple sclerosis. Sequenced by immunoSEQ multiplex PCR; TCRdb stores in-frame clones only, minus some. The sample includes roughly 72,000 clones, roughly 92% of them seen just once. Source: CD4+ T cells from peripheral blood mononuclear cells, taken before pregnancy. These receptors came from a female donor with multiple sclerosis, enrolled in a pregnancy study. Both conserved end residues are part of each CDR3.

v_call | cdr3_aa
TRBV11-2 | CASSLLGNTIYF
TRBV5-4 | CASSYTGVGTEAFF
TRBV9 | CASSVDPPPVNNEQFF
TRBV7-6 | CASSLRPTNTGELFF
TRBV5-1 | CASSFEWTGAYGYTF
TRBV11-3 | CASSLSGTSGRDEQFF
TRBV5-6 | CASSFTGTAMNTEAFF
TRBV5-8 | CASSSRGGTETQYF
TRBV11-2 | CASSLARTSGDTYEQYF
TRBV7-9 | CASSLYSGRGFEQFF
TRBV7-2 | CASSLNRGQNTEAFF
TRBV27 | CASTSIAGGGEAFF
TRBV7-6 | CASSLVSRGYEQYF
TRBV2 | CASRPNSGRLSGEQYF
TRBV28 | CASTRGGFNQPQHF
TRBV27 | CASSLGGGIFDEQFF
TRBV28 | CASSSTGTRADTQYF
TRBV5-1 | CASSLTDSSGNTIYF
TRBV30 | CAWSLGSLSSYEQYF
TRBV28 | CASSPSGKSTGNTIYF
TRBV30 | CAWSRRVWVPEFF
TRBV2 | CASRKLAGGRTDTQYF
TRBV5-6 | CASSLGRGPNYGYTF
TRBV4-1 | CASSQPRDRDIGGYEQYF
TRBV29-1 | CSVEGGVDTQYF
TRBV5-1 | CASSLVDRAAEQYF
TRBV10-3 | CAISDRTDPNTEAFF
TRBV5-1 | CASSLAWTGRETQYF
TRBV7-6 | CASSPWTGQGGEQFF
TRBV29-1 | CSVGERGAMGYTF
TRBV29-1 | CSALAQTSDFYEQYF
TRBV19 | CASRKLRDSEAFF
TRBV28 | CASSQWGENTEAFF